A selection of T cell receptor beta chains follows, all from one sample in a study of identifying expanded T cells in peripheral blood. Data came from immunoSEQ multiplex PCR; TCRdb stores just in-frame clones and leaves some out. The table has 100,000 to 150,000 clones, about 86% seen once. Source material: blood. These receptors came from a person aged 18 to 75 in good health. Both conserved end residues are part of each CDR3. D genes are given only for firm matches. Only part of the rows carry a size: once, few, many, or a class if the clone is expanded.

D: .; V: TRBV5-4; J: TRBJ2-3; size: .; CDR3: CASRRDKSDTQYF; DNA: TGTGCCAGCAGGCGGGACAAATCAGATACGCAGTATTTT
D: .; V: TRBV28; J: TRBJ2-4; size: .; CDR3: CASSSPFGGPKNIQYF; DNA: TGTGCCAGCAGTTCACCATTCGGGGGCCCCAAAAACATTCAGTACTTC
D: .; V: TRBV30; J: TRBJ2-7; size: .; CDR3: CAWSDNPQSGTYEQYF; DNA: TGTGCCTGGAGTGACAACCCCCAAAGTGGAACCTACGAGCAGTACTTC
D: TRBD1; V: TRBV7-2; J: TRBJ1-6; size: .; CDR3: CASSPAPGQGSPLHF; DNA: TGTGCCAGCAGCCCCGCTCCGGGACAGGGGTCACCCCTCCACTTT
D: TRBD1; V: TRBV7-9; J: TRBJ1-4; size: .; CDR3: CASSSPGQGFEKLFF; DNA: TGTGCCAGCAGCTCACCGGGACAGGGGTTTGAAAAACTGTTTTTT
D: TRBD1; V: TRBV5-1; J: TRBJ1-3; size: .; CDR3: CASSLGTGPSGNTIYF; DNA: TGCGCCAGCAGTTTAGGGACAGGGCCCTCTGGAAACACCATATATTTT
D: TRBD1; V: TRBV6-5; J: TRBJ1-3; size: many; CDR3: CASSWAGGVSVYF; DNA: TGTGCCAGCAGTTGGGCAGGGGGCGTTTCTGTATATTTT
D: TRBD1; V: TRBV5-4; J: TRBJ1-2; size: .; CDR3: CASSLVQGDYGYTF; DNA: TGTGCCAGCAGCTTGGTACAGGGGGACTATGGCTACACCTTC
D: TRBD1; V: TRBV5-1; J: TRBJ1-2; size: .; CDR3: CASSLDGQGLYGYTF; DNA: TGCGCCAGCAGCTTGGATGGACAGGGCCTTTATGGCTACACCTTC
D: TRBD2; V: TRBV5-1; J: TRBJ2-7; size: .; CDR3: CASSLTSGPGSYEQYF; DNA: TGCGCCAGCAGCTTGACTAGCGGGCCCGGCTCCTACGAGCAGTACTTC
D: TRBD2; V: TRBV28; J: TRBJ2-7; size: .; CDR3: CASTAGRAVSEQYF; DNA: TGTGCCAGCACCGCCGGGAGGGCCGTCTCCGAGCAGTACTTC
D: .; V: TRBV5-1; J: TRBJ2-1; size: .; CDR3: CASSFAGADEQFF; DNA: TGCGCCAGCAGCTTTGCGGGGGCGGATGAGCAGTTCTTC
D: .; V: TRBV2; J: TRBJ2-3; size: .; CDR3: CASSQPLRVAREDTQYF; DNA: TGTGCCAGCAGTCAACCCCTCCGGGTGGCCCGCGAAGATACGCAGTATTTT
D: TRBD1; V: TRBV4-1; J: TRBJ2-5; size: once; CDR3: CASSQVEGQGRTQYF; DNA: TGCGCCAGCAGCCAAGTCGAGGGACAGGGACGGACCCAGTACTTC
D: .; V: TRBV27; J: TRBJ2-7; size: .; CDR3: CASSGGGLEQYF; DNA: TGTGCCAGCAGTGGAGGCGGTCTCGAGCAGTACTTC
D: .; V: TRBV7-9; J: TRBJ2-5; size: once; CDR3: CASSPTETQYF; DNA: TGTGCCAGCAGCCCCACCGAGACCCAGTACTTC
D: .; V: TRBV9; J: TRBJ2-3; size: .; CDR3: CASSAYTADTQYF; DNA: TGTGCCAGCAGCGCATACACTGCAGATACGCAGTATTTT
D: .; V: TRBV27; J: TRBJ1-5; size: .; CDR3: CASSPGQTSNQPQHF; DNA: TGTGCCAGCAGTCCCGGACAGACTAGCAATCAGCCCCAGCATTTT
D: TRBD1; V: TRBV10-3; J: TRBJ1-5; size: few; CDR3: CAISTGQEDQPQHF; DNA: TGTGCCATCAGCACTGGACAGGAGGATCAGCCCCAGCATTTT
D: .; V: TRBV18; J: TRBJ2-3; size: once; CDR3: CASSSHGGGRTDTQYF; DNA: TGTGCCAGCTCATCTCACGGTGGGGGCAGAACAGATACGCAGTATTTT
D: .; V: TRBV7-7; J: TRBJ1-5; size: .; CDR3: CASSSGQTHQPPNQPQHF; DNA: TGTGCCAGCAGCTCCGGACAGACTCACCAACCACCCAATCAGCCCCAGCATTTT
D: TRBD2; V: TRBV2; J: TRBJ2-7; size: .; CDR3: CASSERLAGSYEQYF; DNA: TGTGCCAGCAGTGAAAGGCTAGCGGGCTCCTACGAGCAGTACTTC
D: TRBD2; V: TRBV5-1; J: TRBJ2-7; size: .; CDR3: CASSLAGGSSLPYEQYF; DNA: TGCGCCAGCAGCTTGGCCGGGGGGTCCAGCCTACCTTACGAGCAGTACTTC
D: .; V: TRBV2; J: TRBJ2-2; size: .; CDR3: CASKERVITGELFF; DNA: TGTGCCAGCAAGGAGCGGGTGATCACCGGGGAGCTGTTTTTT
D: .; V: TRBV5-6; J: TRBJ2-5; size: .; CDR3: CASSNQARGEETQYF; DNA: TGTGCCAGCAGCAACCAGGCCAGGGGGGAAGAGACCCAGTACTTC
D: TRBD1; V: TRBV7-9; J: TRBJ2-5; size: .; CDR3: CASSYQGVQETQYF; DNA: TGTGCCAGCAGCTACCAGGGGGTACAAGAGACCCAGTACTTC
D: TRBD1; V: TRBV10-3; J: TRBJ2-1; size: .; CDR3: CAIRDRVEQFF; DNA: TGTGCCATCAGAGACAGGGTTGAGCAGTTCTTC
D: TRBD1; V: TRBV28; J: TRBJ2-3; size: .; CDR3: CASSLGQGRDTQYF; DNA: TGTGCCAGCAGTTTAGGACAGGGGAGAGATACGCAGTATTTT
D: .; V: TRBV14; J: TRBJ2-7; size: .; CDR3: CASSQFVVHEQYF; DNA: TGTGCCAGCAGCCAATTTGTTGTGCACGAGCAGTACTTC
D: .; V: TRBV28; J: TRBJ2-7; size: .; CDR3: CASTPGGQINYEQYF; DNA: TGTGCCAGCACCCCCGGGGGGCAAATTAACTACGAGCAGTACTTC
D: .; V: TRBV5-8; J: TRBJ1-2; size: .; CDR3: CASSLIRRNYGYTF; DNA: TGTGCCAGCAGCTTAATCCGGCGGAACTATGGCTACACCTTC
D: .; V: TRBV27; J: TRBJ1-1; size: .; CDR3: CASRGGGMAKNTEAFF; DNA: TGTGCCAGCAGGGGGGGAGGTATGGCGAAGAACACTGAAGCTTTCTTT
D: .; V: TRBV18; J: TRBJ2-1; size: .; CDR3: CASSPTGQNEQFF; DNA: TGTGCCAGCTCACCAACCGGGCAAAATGAGCAGTTCTTC
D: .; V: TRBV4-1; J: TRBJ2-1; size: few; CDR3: CASSQALSKEQFF; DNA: TGCGCCAGCAGCCAAGCCCTAAGTAAAGAGCAGTTCTTC
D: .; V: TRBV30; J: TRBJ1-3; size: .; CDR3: CASGLGGYGNTIYF; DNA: TGTGCCTCCGGTCTCGGGGGCTATGGAAACACCATATATTTT
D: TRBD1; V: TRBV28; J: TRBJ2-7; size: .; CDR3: CASSFSDRGEYEQYF; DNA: TGTGCCAGCAGTTTTTCAGACAGGGGGGAGTACGAGCAGTACTTC